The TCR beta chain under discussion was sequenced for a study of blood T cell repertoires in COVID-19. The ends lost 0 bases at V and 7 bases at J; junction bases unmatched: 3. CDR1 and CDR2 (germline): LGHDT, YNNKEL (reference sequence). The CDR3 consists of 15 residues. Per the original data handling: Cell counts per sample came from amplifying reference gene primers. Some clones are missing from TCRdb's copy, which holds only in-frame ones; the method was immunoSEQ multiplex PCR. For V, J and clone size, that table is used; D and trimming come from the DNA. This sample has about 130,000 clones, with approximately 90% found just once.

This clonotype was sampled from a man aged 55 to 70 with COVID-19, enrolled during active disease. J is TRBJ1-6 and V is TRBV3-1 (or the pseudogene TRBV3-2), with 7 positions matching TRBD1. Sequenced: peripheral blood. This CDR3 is CASSQEYRGNSPLHF. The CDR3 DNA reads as TGTGCCAGCAGCCAAGAGTACAGGGGAAATTCACCCCTCCACTTT.